These 15 T cell receptor beta chains were all obtained from the same sample, sequenced in a study of CD8 T cells in ankylosing spondylitis. TCRdb redid the calling of the 5' RACE reads with MiXCR, one entry per CDR3 protein. The table shows 380,000 or so distinct CDR3 sequences, with approximately 22% occurring only once. Material for sequencing was blood, either unsorted or a sorted T cell fraction (not recorded which). Receptor source: a male donor with ankylosing spondylitis or in good health (not recorded which).

This clonotype occurred a few times. The rearrangement links TRBV10-3 to TRBJ2-7; D remains ambiguous. This CDR3 has 13 amino acids. V lost 3 bases and J lost 1, with 7 bases in between. Germline loops: CDR1 ENHRY, CDR2 SYGVKD. The CDR3 DNA reads as TGTGCCATCAGTGATAAGGGTTCCTACGAGCAGTACTTC. Translation: CAISDKGSYEQYF.

This clonotype has a handful of counts. The J gene is TRBJ2-1, the V gene TRBV20-1, with 8 bases lining up with TRBD2. Per the germline V gene, CDR1 is DFQATT and CDR2 is SNEGSKA (reference sequence). Germline trimming cut 6 bases from V and 5 bases from J; bases unmatched to any gene: 15. This CDR3 is built from 16 residues. The CDR3 region is CSALGEERGIDNEQFF. As DNA, the CDR3 is TGCAGTGCCCTCGGTGAGGAGCGGGGGATCGACAATGAGCAGTTCTTC.

This chain uses TRBV12-3 or TRBV12-4 with TRBJ2-7; 9 positions match TRBD1. The length of the CDR3 is 15 residues. The V and J ends lost 5 bases and 1 base, in that order; junction bases with no gene match: 6. CDR3: CASSDTGQGSYEQYF. The CDR3 DNA follows: TGTGCCAGCAGTGATACGGGACAGGGTTCCTACGAGCAGTACTTC.

The V and J genes are TRBV29-1 and TRBJ2-2; 10 bases are shared with TRBD2. CDR1 SQVTM and CDR2 ANQGSEA come from the germline V gene. The CDR3 is made up of 15 amino acids. J was trimmed by 4 bases and V by 4 bases; bases with no gene match: 6. In nucleotides, the CDR3 is TGCAGCGTTGGAGCTAGCGGGGGAGTCACCGGGGAGCTGTTTTTT. Translating gives CSVGASGGVTGELFF.

This clonotype was observed a handful of times. This chain connects TRBV27 to TRBJ1-2; 8 nucleotides line up with TRBD1. V shed 5 bases, J shed 5 bases, and the junction held 10 bases outside the gene matches. Germline loops: CDR1 MNHEY, CDR2 SMNVEV (reference sequence). The CDR3 is 15 residues long. This CDR3 is CASSPDWTGTYGYTF. CDR3 nucleotide sequence: TGTGCCAGCAGTCCCGATTGGACAGGGACATATGGCTACACCTTC.

The rearrangement uses TRBV20-1 and TRBJ2-3, with TRBD1 as a possible D gene (5 bases). The CDR3 runs to 16 residues. Germline assignment: CDR1 DFQATT and CDR2 SNEGSKA (reference sequence). V lost 4 bases to trimming and J lost 2 bases, with 19 bases between them. The CDR3 here is CSAKDGGAEITDTQYF. CDR3 in DNA: TGCAGTGCTAAAGATGGTGGGGCCGAGATCACAGATACGCAGTATTTT.

The chain employs TRBV10-3 and TRBJ2-7; TRBD1 matches at 11 bases. The CDR3 has 16 residues. V lost 3 bases and J lost 5; bases outside the gene matches: 9. CDR1 is ENHRY, CDR2 SYGVKD, per germline. This chain's CDR3 is CAISDLQPGQGDEQYF. The CDR3 bases are TGTGCCATCAGTGACCTCCAACCGGGACAGGGGGACGAGCAGTACTTC.

The CDR3 region has the DNA TGTGCCAGCAGCTTGTCGGGACAGGGCTGGGTCGAGACCCAGTACTTC. This encodes CASSLSGQGWVETQYF. The chain recombines TRBV5-6 with TRBJ2-5; 9 nucleotides line up with TRBD1. CDR1 SGHDT and CDR2 YYEEEE come from the germline V gene. V shed 1 base and J 5 bases; nucleotides not matched to a gene: 9. The CDR3 contains 16 residues.

This clonotype was seen only a few times. The chain carries TRBV10-3 and TRBJ2-5; no reliable D call. Germline V gene data show CDR1 as ENHRY and CDR2 as SYGVKD. Between the trimmed V and J ends, which lost 3 bases and 2 bases, there was a span of 10 bases. This CDR3 is built from 14 residues. Here the CDR3 reads CAISEETGQETQYF. In nucleotides, the CDR3 is TGTGCCATCAGTGAAGAGACTGGGCAAGAGACCCAGTACTTC.

The V and J genes are TRBV12-3 or TRBV12-4 and TRBJ1-1; D not resolved. The CDR3 totals 12 residues. V lost 0 bases and J lost 5, with 4 bases in between. The CDR3 region has the DNA TGTGCCAGCAGTTTAGCTCATACTGAAGCTTTCTTT. Its protein is CASSLAHTEAFF.

In its sample, this clonotype was seen a few times. The chain couples TRBV9 to TRBJ2-1, with D possibly TRBD1 on 5 matching bases. Germline V lookup: CDR1 SGDLS, CDR2 YYNGEE. Trimming took off 3 bases at V and 7 bases at J, with 14 bases between the two ends. This CDR3 contains 14 residues. CDR3 sequence: CASSASQGGNEQFF. The CDR3 DNA sequence: TGTGCCAGCAGCGCGTCCCAGGGTGGAAATGAGCAGTTCTTC.

The table lists this clonotype with many counts. The gene calls are TRBV12-3 or TRBV12-4 and TRBJ2-1; a weak D match, TRBD1 (5 bases). The length of the CDR3 is 13 residues. Between the trimmed V and J ends, which lost 4 bases and 3 bases, there was a span of 7 bases. CDR3 nucleotide sequence: TGTGCCAGCAGTTCCCAGGGCTACAATGAGCAGTTCTTC. It yields the protein CASSSQGYNEQFF.

This chain links TRBV27 with TRBJ2-3; D not certain. V lost 8 bases to trimming and J lost 0 bases, with 12 bases between them. Germline-derived CDR1 and CDR2 are MNHEY and SMNVEV (reference sequence). The CDR3 consists of 14 residues. The DNA for the CDR3 is TGTGCCAGCTCCACCCCCGACAGCACAGATACGCAGTATTTT. Amino acids: CASSTPDSTDTQYF.

This clonotype has a handful of counts. The V and J genes are TRBV11-2 and TRBJ2-7; D not certain. CDR1 and CDR2 from the germline V gene are SGHAT and FQNNGV. Trimming removed 5 bases from V and 3 bases from J, with 11 bases in between. The CDR3 runs to 13 residues. For the CDR3, the DNA is TGTGCCAGCAGCCCCCGCTTTAACTACGAGCAGTACTTC. It yields the protein CASSPRFNYEQYF.

This chain's CDR3 is CSVGTWLEAFF. Here the CDR3 DNA reads TGCAGCGTCGGGACGTGGCTAGAAGCTTTCTTT. The chain combines TRBV29-1 with TRBJ1-1, with D tentatively TRBD1 (5 bases). The V gene lost 6 bases and the J gene lost 8 bases, with 13 bases spanning the gap. The length of the CDR3 is 11 residues. Germline loops: CDR1 SQVTM, CDR2 ANQGSEA.